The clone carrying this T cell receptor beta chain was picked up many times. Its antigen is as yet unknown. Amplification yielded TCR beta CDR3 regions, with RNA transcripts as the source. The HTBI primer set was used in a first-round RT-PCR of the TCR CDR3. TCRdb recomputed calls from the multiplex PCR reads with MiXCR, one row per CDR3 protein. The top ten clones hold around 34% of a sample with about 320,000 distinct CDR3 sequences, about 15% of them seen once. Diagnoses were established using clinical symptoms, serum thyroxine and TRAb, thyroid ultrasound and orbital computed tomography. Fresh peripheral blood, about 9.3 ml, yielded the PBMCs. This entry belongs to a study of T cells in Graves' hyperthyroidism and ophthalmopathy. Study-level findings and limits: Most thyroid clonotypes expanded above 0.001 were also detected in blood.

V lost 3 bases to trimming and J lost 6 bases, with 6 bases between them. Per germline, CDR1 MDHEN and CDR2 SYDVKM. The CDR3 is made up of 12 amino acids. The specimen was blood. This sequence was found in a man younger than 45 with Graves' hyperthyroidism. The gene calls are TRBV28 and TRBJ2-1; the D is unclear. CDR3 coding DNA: TGTGCCAGCAGTTTTCCCGGCAATGAGCAGTTCTTC. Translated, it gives CASSFPGNEQFF.